One sample yielded the 5 T cell receptor beta chains listed below, sequenced in a study of T cells in Graves' hyperthyroidism and ophthalmopathy. Amplification targeted TCR beta CDR3 regions from RNA transcripts. With the HTBI primer set, the TCR CDR3 went through a first round of RT-PCR. TCRdb passed the multiplex PCR reads through MiXCR, listing each CDR3 protein once. Of roughly 500,000 distinct CDR3 sequences listed, approximately 49% are singletons. What was sequenced was peripheral blood or thyroid tissue (not recorded which). The receptors were gathered from an adult woman with Graves' disease, either hyperthyroidism or ophthalmopathy (not recorded which).

This clonotype has just a few counts. V usage is TRBV18 and J usage is TRBJ1-2; TRBD1 aligns across 8 bases. J was trimmed by 6 bases and V by 3 bases; bases with no gene match: 6. The germline V gene encodes CDR1 KGHSH and CDR2 LQKENI. The CDR3 contains 14 residues. In DNA, the CDR3 is TGTGCCAGCTCACCCTCAGGGGGCGCACATGGCTACACCTTC. Translation gives CASSPSGGAHGYTF.

This clonotype has a single count. The chain employs TRBV20-1 and TRBJ2-5; 9 nucleotides line up with TRBD1. This CDR3 is built from 14 residues. V trimming: 1 base; J trimming: 3 bases; junction bases outside the gene matches: 3. Germline CDR1 is DFQATT and CDR2 is SNEGSKA (reference sequence). The CDR3 region has the DNA TGCAGTGCTAGAGTACAGGGGGCGGAAGAGACCCAGTACTTC. This codes for CSARVQGAEETQYF.

This clonotype showed up many times. V gene TRBV20-1 combines with J gene TRBJ2-7; TRBD2 agrees at 9 bases. This CDR3 has 14 amino acids. Unmatched junction bases numbered 14, after V lost 5 bases and J lost 9 bases. Looked up from germline, CDR1 is DFQATT and CDR2 is SNEGSKA (reference sequence). This CDR3 is CSAAIGASGTWQYF. The CDR3 coding sequence is TGCAGTGCTGCGATCGGGGCTAGCGGGACTTGGCAGTACTTC.

The rearrangement joins TRBV10-3 to TRBJ1-3, with D possibly matching TRBD1 (5 bases). Germline V gene sequence: CDR1 ENHRY, CDR2 SYGVKD. The V and J ends lost 3 bases and 4 bases respectively, with 7 bases between them. The CDR3 covers 13 residues. The CDR3 is CAISDYRGNTIYF. CDR3 DNA sequence: TGTGCCATCAGTGACTACAGGGGAAACACCATATATTTT.

This clonotype was detected a few times. The V gene is TRBV10-3, the J gene TRBJ1-2; D not certain. The germline V and J ends were trimmed by 2 bases and 8 bases, with 27 bases remaining between them. Germline CDR1 ENHRY, CDR2 SYGVKD. This CDR3 is 18 amino acids long. CDR3 region: CAISEQGGTPLTREGYTF. CDR3 coding DNA: TGTGCCATCAGTGAGCAAGGCGGAACCCCACTCACCCGGGAAGGCTACACCTTC.